This TCR beta chain originates from a study of T cell responses to AZD1222 COVID-19 vaccine (dated by TCRdb to about 2021). Regarding the study in general: Because spike-specific TCR depth and breadth did not differ between the two schedules, AZD1222 recipients who got a second dose at roughly 4 weeks were pooled with those who got a second dose at roughly 12 weeks. A total of about 230 trial participants underwent TCR sequencing, of whom some 210 received two doses of AZD1222 and around 25 received two doses of the MenACWY control vaccine. Enrollment into the trials was organized by age into subgroups of 18-55, 56-69 and 70-plus years, and those subgroups contained about 160, 30 and 59 TCR-sequenced participants, respectively. Overall study outcomes, separate from this receptor: Most participants were white British and females outnumbered males, and the authors suggested that clonal diversity may have been underestimated. After two AZD1222 doses, both the breadth and the depth of spike-specific TCRs were significantly higher than at day 0 and than in MenACWY recipients. Nearly half of unique spike-specific TCRs reportedly recognized epitopes outside regions mutated in the B.1.351 and B.1.1.7 variants. The 56-69-year group was small, and its depth increase did not reach significance, likely because of low power. Because no samples from the day 14 peak response were available, repertoires could be characterized only after the peak T cell response. The whole spike protein was spanned by vaccine-associated CD4 TCRs, and dominant responses were seen in regions 160-218 and 743-854. Conclusions about previously exposed vaccinees were limited because only 6 or 7 AZD1222 recipients were SARS-CoV-2 seropositive at baseline.

The CDR3 starts with the cysteine, ends with the phenylalanine, and has 15 residues. Here the CDR3 DNA is all that survives: 45 bases in frame from base 1. As encoded in the germline V gene (reference sequence), CDR1 is LNHNV while CDR2 is YYDKDF. V lost 0 bases and J lost 0 bases; the stretch between them is 6 bases long. Note on this clone: Which antigen it targets is not known. Base-call qualities are not available, and no considerably larger clone is one nucleotide away.

The CDR3 regions of human TCRbeta chains were subjected to immunosequencing. The paper's processing steps were these. Repertoire TCRs were matched against a reference library of SARS-CoV-2-specific TCRs generated with the MIRA antigen-specificity platform. Breadth was defined as the fraction of unique TCRs that were SARS-CoV-2-associated. Depth was defined as the fraction of total T cells that were SARS-CoV-2-associated. Using the MIRA data, every spike-specific TCR was mapped to the spike region that the TCR reacted to and assigned to either a CD4 or a CD8 class. Log10-transformed breadth and depth values were compared by one-way ANOVA with Sidak's multiple comparisons tests. This is the immuneACCESS table as TCRdb keeps it, with only in-frame sequences that have V and J called. A part of the clones is gone; compared with another copy, unresolved V genes explain less than half, and the rest is unexplained. That table furnishes V, J and clone size, whereas the DNA furnished D and trimming. The sample contains 97,000 or so clones, roughly 86% of them found a single time. Around 5% of the sample goes to the ten largest clones.

In light of the paper, this sample's time point label describes: baseline before first vaccination. Vaccinee samples came from UK trials COV001 and COV002, including a single-blind randomized controlled phase 2/3 trial of AZD1222 (ChAdOx1 nCoV-19) in healthy adults. Trial participant PBMC samples were collected at day 0 and day 28 after the second dose for TCRbeta chain sequencing. Sequencing used peripheral blood, obtained on day 0 of AZD1222 vaccination. The rearranged chain carries TRBV15 and TRBJ1-3; the D gene is unclear. This TCR was recovered from an adult in good health. CDR3 loop: CATSRDDRSGNTIYF. The nucleotide sequence is TGTGCCACCAGCAGAGATGACCGCTCTGGAAACACCATATATTTT.